This TCR beta chain comes out of a study of control samples from healthy donors and cancer patients. Produced via immunoSEQ multiplex PCR; TCRdb's table is partial and in-frame only. The data show approximately 65,000 clones, roughly nine tenths seen once. This clone was detected once. Germline V gene lookup returns CDR1 KGHSH and CDR2 LQKENI. Germline trimming cut 8 bases from V and 0 bases from J; bases unmatched to any gene: 12. There are 16 residues in the CDR3. This sequence was found in a man aged 60 to 75 with lung cancer. This chain uses TRBV18 with TRBJ1-1; 7 bases fit TRBD1. Sample: PBMCs. The CDR3 DNA is TGTGCCAGCCTCGGGACAGAACCAACCATGAACACTGAAGCTTTCTTT. Translation gives CASLGTEPTMNTEAFF.